The 15 T cell receptor beta chains below all came from one sample that was sequenced in a study of siplizumab effects on memory and regulatory T cells. Measured with immunoSEQ multiplex PCR; TCRdb has only the in-frame clones, and not every one. The sample has about 26,000 clones, around 83% seen once. Sequenced input: memory CD4+ T cells sorted from blood. These TCRs come from a human donor in good health.

V gene TRBV6-4 combines with J gene TRBJ1-1; weak D call: TRBD1 (5 bases). Germline CDR1 MRHNA, CDR2 SNTAGT. The CDR3 is 14 residues long. V lost 6 bases, J lost 1 base, and 12 bases lay in between. As DNA, the CDR3 is TGTGCCAGCAGCGCAGAGGGGAAGAACACTGAAGCTTTCTTT. Translating gives CASSAEGKNTEAFF.

The rearrangement links TRBV27 to TRBJ2-6; D may be TRBD2 (5 bases). The CDR3 totals 16 residues. The germline CDR1 and CDR2 sequences are MNHEY and SMNVEV (reference sequence). V lost 4 bases and J 2 bases, leaving 12 bases between the germline ends. CDR3 protein: CASSSTSGAGANVLTF. Here the CDR3 DNA reads TGTGCCAGCAGTTCCACGTCCGGGGCTGGGGCCAACGTCCTGACTTTC.

The chain recombines TRBV7-6 with TRBJ2-3; D gene ambiguous. The CDR3 contains 15 residues. The V gene lost 5 bases and the J gene lost 0 bases, with 12 bases spanning the gap. The germline CDR1 and CDR2 sequences are SGHVS and FNYEAQ. The CDR3 DNA reads TGTGCCAGCAGCCTTCAACCGTCTAGCACAGATACGCAGTATTTT. Translated: CASSLQPSSTDTQYF.

In its sample, this clone was seen a few times. This chain connects TRBV6-1 to TRBJ1-5; 8 nucleotides match TRBD1. The CDR3 has 14 residues. V was clipped by 6 bases and J by 5 bases; unmatched bases: 6. CDR1 and CDR2 from the germline V gene are MNHNS and SASEGT. The CDR3 DNA follows: TGTGCCAGCAGGCGGACAGGGTCCGATCAGCCCCAGCATTTT. Amino acids: CASRRTGSDQPQHF.

This chain links TRBV7-9 with TRBJ1-5, with a possible D match to TRBD1 (6 bases). This CDR3 spans 14 amino acids. Germline lookup yields CDR1 SEHNR and CDR2 FQNEAQ (reference sequence). The germline V and J ends were trimmed by 7 bases and 6 bases, with 16 bases remaining between them. CDR3 nucleotides: TGTGCCAGCACTGTACAGGGTCAGGCTCAGCCCCAGCATTTT. This sequence encodes CASTVQGQAQPQHF.

The rearrangement joins TRBV5-1 to TRBJ2-3; D unclear. The CDR3 consists of 15 residues. From germline, CDR1 is SGHRS and CDR2 YFSETQ. V shed 0 bases and J shed 4 bases, with 12 bases lying between them. The chain's CDR3 is CASSLGSQFPDTQYF. The CDR3 DNA sequence: TGCGCCAGCAGCTTGGGTTCCCAATTCCCAGATACGCAGTATTTT.

This clone appeared a single time. This rearrangement joins TRBV30 to TRBJ1-4, with a weak D call TRBD1 (5 bases). CDR1 GTSNPN and CDR2 SVGIG come from the germline V gene (reference sequence). Trimming shortened V by 7 bases and J by 8 bases, and 14 bases separated the two germline ends. The CDR3 runs 12 residues. The CDR3 bases are TGTGCCTCAATTAAGGGGAGCGAAAAACTGTTTTTT. It yields the protein CASIKGSEKLFF.

The CDR3 sequence is CASRGNTGAYEQYF. The CDR3 bases are TGCGCCAGCCGAGGAAACACAGGGGCCTACGAGCAGTACTTC. The chain joins TRBV5-1 to TRBJ2-7; 7 bases match TRBD1. The CDR3 spans 14 residues. The germline V gene has CDR1 SGHRS and CDR2 YFSETQ. Trimming at V came to 7 bases and at J to 2 bases, leaving 9 bases not matched to a gene.

The chain has TRBV6-1 and TRBJ1-1, with D maybe TRBD1 (5 bases). This CDR3 comprises 13 residues. V was clipped by 2 bases and J by 5 bases, with 9 bases between them. Per the germline V gene, CDR1 is MNHNS and CDR2 is SASEGT. This CDR3 reads CASSERRDTEAFF. CDR3 sequence (DNA): TGTGCCAGCAGTGAACGCAGGGATACTGAAGCTTTCTTT.

This clone was detected a few times. V usage is TRBV6-4 and J usage is TRBJ1-1; D is unresolved. The CDR3 extends over 15 amino acids. Trimming took 2 bases from V and 1 from J, leaving 11 bases between them. The germline V gene has CDR1 MRHNA and CDR2 SNTAGT. This chain's CDR3 is CASSDEHSGNTEAFF. Here the CDR3 DNA reads TGTGCCAGCAGTGACGAGCACTCGGGGAACACTGAAGCTTTCTTT.

Comment on this clone: The junction shows a germline mismatch at one end, possibly a read error. At the DNA level, this CDR3 is encoded by other sequences in the same sample as well. This chain links TRBV28 with TRBJ2-3; tentatively, D is TRBD2 (6 bases). The CDR3 is 16 residues long. The V gene's germline CDR1 is MDHEN and CDR2 SYDVKM. CDR3 in DNA: TGTGCCAGCAGTCCATCGAGCGGGCCCAGCACAGATACGCAATATTTT. Amino acids: CASSPSSGPSTDTQYF.

This chain uses TRBV18 with TRBJ1-1; perhaps TRBD1 as D (6 bases). Trimming shortened V by 3 bases and J by 5 bases, and 19 bases separated the two germline ends. The length of the CDR3 is 16 residues. Germline CDR1 is KGHSH and CDR2 is LQKENI. The CDR3 region has the DNA TGTGCCAGCTCACCTGCACAGGGTCGGCGTGGGACTGAAGCTTTCTTT. The encoded protein is CASSPAQGRRGTEAFF. The full variable domain, completed using reference TRBV18 and TRBJ1-1, is NAGVMQNPRHLVRRRGQEARLRCSPMKGHSHVYWYRQLPEEGLKFMVYLQKENIIDESGMPKERFSAEFPKEGPSILRIQQVVRGDSAAYFCASSPAQGRRGTEAFFGQGTRLTVV.

V is TRBV19 and J is TRBJ2-5; 11 bases line up with TRBD2. The germline gives CDR1 LNHDA, CDR2 SQIVND (reference sequence). Trimming removed 5 bases from V and 5 bases from J; junction bases left unmatched: 1. The CDR3 is 13 amino acids. The CDR3 sequence: CASSSSGRETQYF. CDR3 DNA: TGTGCCAGTAGTTCTAGCGGGAGGGAGACCCAGTACTTC.

V is TRBV12-5 and J is TRBJ2-1, with no clear D. V gave up 6 bases and J gave up 9 bases, with 9 bases separating them. The CDR3 runs to 11 residues. Germline CDR1 and CDR2: LGHNT and FRNRAP. CDR3 sequence (DNA): TGTGCTAGTGGCCTCCGGGCTGAGCAGTTCTTC. Its protein product is CASGLRAEQFF.

The J gene is TRBJ1-1, the V gene TRBV7-9; 9 nucleotides match TRBD1. The CDR3 covers 17 residues. The V gene end was trimmed by 1 base and the J gene end by 1 base; junction bases not matched to a gene: 7. Germline assignment: CDR1 SEHNR and CDR2 FQNEAQ (reference sequence). CDR3 amino acids: CASSLDPGTGRNTEAFF. CDR3 nucleotides: TGTGCCAGCAGCTTAGACCCCGGGACAGGGAGGAACACTGAAGCTTTCTTT.